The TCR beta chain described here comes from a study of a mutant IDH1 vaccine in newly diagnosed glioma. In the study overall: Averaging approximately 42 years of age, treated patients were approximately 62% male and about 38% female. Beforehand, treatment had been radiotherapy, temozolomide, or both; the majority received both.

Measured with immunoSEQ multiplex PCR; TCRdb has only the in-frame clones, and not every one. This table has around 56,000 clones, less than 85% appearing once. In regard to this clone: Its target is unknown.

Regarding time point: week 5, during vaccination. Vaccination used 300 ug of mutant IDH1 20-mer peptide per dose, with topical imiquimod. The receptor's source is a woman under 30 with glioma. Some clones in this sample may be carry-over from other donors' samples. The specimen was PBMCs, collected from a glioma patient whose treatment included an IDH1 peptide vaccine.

The CDR3, as DNA: TGTGCCAGCAGCTTGACCGATACTAATGAAAAACTGTTTTTT. This encodes CASSLTDTNEKLFF. This chain links TRBV7-8 with TRBJ1-4, with unresolved D. Per the germline V gene, CDR1 is SGHVS and CDR2 is FQNEAQ. The CDR3 is 14 residues long. The V end lost 3 bases, the J end lost 2 bases, and 7 bases lay between the germline ends.